This T cell receptor beta chain originates from a study of cytomegalovirus exposure and HLA in healthy donors. Overall study findings and caveats: Both high specificity and high sensitivity reportedly marked the classifier's diagnosis of cytomegalovirus status.

As regards this clone: Its antigen is still unknown.

Profiling relied on immunoSEQ multiplex PCR, and the TCRdb table lists in-frame clones only, not all of them. The sample gives around 150,000 clones, 91% of which show up once; around 3.1% is in the top ten. The germline V gene encodes CDR1 SGDLS and CDR2 YYNGEE. V lost 0 bases, J lost 3 bases, and 12 bases stayed unmatched. The CDR3 loop spans 20 amino acids. The chain links TRBV9 to TRBJ2-7, with 16 bases that match TRBD2. This clonotype was sampled from a woman aged 18-29 years in good health and CMV-seropositive. Sequenced sample: PBMCs. The CDR3 DNA sequence: TGTGCCAGCAGCGTAGATTCAAGGGGACTAGCGGGAGGGCCGGTCTACGAGCAGTACTTC. This encodes CASSVDSRGLAGGPVYEQYF.